This T cell receptor beta chain was recorded in a study of response to subunit inactivated influenza vaccine. A word on this clonotype: The target antigen is unknown.

Study results and caveats: That few new T cells are recruited by each seasonal influenza vaccination was the authors' suggestion.

TCRdb analysed the RT-PCR reads with MiXCR anew, one entry per CDR3 protein. The repertoire holds hundreds of thousands of distinct CDR3 sequences, with 21% as singletons. The receptor's source is a man between 50 and 69 years old who received an inactivated influenza vaccine. Sequences were derived from PBMCs from blood, sampled approximately 20 months after vaccination.

This CDR3 reads CASSGRGRHYGYTF. The DNA of the CDR3 is TGTGCCAGCAGTGGCCGTGGACGGCACTATGGCTACACCTTC. The rearrangement joins TRBV11-2 to TRBJ1-2; D gene unclear. V was cut by 6 bases and J by 3 bases, with 14 bases left in between. This CDR3 spans 14 amino acids. Germline-derived CDR1 and CDR2 are SGHAT and FQNNGV.